This entry is about one TCR beta chain. The antigen is not known. This sample was included in a study of T cell responses to AZD1222 COVID-19 vaccine. The study, taken as a whole, reports: No repertoire was sampled before or during the peak T cell response, only after it. Spike regions recognized by vaccine-associated CD4 TCRs spanned the protein, led by 160-218 and 743-854.

Produced via immunoSEQ multiplex PCR; TCRdb's table is partial and in-frame only. The sample carries under 150,000 clones, just under 95% recorded once. V lost 2 bases to trimming and J lost 0 bases, with 2 bases between them. This CDR3 is 11 amino acids long. Germline loops: CDR1 DFQATT, CDR2 SNEGSKA (reference sequence). The chain links TRBV20-1 to TRBJ2-7; D not resolved. The specimen comprised peripheral blood, sampled on day 0 of AZD1222 vaccination. This TCR was sampled from an adult in good health. The CDR3 reads CSARISYEQYF. As DNA, the CDR3 is TGCAGTGCTAGAATCTCCTACGAGCAGTACTTC.